Detailed here is one TCR beta chain. TCRdb's table, derived via immunoSEQ multiplex PCR, lists solely in-frame clones and lacks some. Of 180,000 or so clones in the sample, around 85% were seen once. The data were obtained in a study of blood T cell repertoires in COVID-19. In germline, CDR1 is MNHEY, CDR2 SVGAGI. This CDR3 has 14 amino acids. The V gene end was trimmed by 5 bases and the J gene end by 7 bases; junction bases not matched to a gene: 6. The sequencing sample was made of peripheral blood. The source is a man aged 60-69 years who had recovered from COVID-19. The chain combines TRBV6-5 with TRBJ2-1, with 9 bases matching TRBD2. The chain's CDR3 is CASSQGLAGNEQFF. The DNA of the CDR3 is TGTGCCAGCAGTCAGGGACTAGCTGGTAATGAGCAGTTCTTC.